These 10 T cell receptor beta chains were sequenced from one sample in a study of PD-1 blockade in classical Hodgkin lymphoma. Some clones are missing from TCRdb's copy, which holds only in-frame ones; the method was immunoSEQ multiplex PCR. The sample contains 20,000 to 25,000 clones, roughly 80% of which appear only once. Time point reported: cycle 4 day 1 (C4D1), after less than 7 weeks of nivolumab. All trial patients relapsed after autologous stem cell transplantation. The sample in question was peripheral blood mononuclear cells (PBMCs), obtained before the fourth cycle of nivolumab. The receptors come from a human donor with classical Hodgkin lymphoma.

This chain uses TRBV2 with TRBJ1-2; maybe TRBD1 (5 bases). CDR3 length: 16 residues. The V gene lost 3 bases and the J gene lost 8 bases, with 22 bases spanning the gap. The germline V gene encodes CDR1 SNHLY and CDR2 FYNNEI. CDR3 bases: TGTGCCAGCAGTGATAACGGCAGGGAGGGCTCAAGGGGCTACACCTTC. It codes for CASSDNGREGSRGYTF. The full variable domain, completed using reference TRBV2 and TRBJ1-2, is EPEVTQTPSHQVTQMGQEVILRCVPISNHLYFYWYRQILGQKVEFLVSFYNNEISEKSEIFDDQFSVERPDGSNFTLKIRSTKLEDSAMYFCASSDNGREGSRGYTFGSGTRLTVV.

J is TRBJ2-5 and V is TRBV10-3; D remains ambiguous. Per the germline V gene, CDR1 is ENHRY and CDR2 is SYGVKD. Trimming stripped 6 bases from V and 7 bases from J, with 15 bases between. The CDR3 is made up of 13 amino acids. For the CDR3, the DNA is TGTGCCATCAGACAAGGCCTCCTGGCGACCCAGTACTTC. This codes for CAIRQGLLATQYF.

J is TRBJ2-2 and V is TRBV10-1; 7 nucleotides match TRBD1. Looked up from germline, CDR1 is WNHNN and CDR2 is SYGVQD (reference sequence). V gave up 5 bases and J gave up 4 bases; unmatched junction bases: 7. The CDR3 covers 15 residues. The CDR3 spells CASSTVTGSTGELFF. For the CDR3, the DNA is TGCGCCAGCAGTACGGTGACAGGGTCCACCGGGGAGCTGTTTTTT.

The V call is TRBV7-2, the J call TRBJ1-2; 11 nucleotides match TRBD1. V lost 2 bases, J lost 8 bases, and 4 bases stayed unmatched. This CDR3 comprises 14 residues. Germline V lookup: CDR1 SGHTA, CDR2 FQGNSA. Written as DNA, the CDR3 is TGTGCCAGCAGCTTAATTGGACAGGGGGCGGGCTACACCTTC. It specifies CASSLIGQGAGYTF. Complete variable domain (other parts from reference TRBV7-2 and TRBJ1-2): GAGVSQSPSNKVTEKGKDVELRCDPISGHTALYWYRQSLGQGLEFLIYFQGNSAPDKSGLPSDRFSAERTGGSVSTLTIQRTQQEDSAVYLCASSLIGQGAGYTFGSGTRLTVV.

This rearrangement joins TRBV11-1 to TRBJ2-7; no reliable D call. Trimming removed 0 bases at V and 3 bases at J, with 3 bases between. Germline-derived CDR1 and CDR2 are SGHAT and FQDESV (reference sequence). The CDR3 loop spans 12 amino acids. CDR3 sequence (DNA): TGTGCCAGCAGCTTAGCGGACTACGAGCAGTACTTC. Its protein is CASSLADYEQYF. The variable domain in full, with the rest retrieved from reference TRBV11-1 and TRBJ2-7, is EAEVAQSPRYKITEKSQAVAFWCDPISGHATLYWYRQILGQGPELLVQFQDESVVDDSQLPKDRFSAERLKGVDSTLKIQPAELGDSAMYLCASSLADYEQYFGPGTRLTVT.

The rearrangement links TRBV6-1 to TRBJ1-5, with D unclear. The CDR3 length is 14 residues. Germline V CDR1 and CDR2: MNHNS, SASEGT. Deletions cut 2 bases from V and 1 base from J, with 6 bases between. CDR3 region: CASSELGSNQPQHF. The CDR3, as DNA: TGTGCCAGCAGTGAATTGGGCAGCAATCAGCCCCAGCATTTT.

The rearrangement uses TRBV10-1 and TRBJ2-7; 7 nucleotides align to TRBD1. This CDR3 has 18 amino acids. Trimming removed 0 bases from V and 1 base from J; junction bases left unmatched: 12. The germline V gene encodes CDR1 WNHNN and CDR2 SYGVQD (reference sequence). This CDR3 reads CASSESKGCRDSSYEQYF. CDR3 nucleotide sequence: TGCGCCAGCAGTGAGTCGAAGGGGTGCAGGGACAGTTCCTACGAGCAGTACTTC.

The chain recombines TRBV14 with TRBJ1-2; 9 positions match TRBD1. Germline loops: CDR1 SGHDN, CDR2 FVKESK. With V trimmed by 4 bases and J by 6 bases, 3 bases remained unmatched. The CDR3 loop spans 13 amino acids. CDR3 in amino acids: CASSLNRGHGYTF. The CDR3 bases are TGTGCCAGCAGCCTAAACAGGGGGCATGGCTACACCTTC. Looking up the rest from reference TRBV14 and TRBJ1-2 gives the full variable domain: EAGVTQFPSHSVIEKGQTVTLRCDPISGHDNLYWYRRVMGKEIKFLLHFVKESKQDESGMPNNRFLAERTGGTYSTLKVQPAELEDSGVYFCASSLNRGHGYTFGSGTRLTVV.

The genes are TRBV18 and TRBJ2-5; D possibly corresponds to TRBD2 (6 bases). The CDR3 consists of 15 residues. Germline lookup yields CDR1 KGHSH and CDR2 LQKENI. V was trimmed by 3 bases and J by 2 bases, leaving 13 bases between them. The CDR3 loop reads CASSPAMAGQETQYF. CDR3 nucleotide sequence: TGTGCCAGCTCACCTGCGATGGCGGGACAAGAGACCCAGTACTTC. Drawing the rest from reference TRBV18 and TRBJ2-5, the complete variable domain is NAGVMQNPRHLVRRRGQEARLRCSPMKGHSHVYWYRQLPEEGLKFMVYLQKENIIDESGMPKERFSAEFPKEGPSILRIQQVVRGDSAAYFCASSPAMAGQETQYFGPGTRLLVL.

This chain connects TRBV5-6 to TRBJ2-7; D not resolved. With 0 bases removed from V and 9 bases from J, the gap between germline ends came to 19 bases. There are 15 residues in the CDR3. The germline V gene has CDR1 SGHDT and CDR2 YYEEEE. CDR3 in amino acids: CASSLVLVSDSGQYF. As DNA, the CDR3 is TGTGCCAGCAGCTTGGTGTTGGTCAGTGACTCCGGGCAGTACTTC.